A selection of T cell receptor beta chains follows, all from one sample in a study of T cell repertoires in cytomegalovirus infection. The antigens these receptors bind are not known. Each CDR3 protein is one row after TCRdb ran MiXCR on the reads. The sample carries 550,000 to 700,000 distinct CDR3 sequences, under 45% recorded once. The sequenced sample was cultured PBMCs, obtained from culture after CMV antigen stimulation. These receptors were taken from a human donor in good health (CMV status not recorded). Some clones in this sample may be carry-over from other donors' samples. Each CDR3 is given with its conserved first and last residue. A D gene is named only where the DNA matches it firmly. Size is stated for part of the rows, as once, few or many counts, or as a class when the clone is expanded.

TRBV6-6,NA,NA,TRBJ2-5,TGTGCCACCCAGGGGGGGGCGGTAAAGACCCAGTACTTC,CATQGGAVKTQYF
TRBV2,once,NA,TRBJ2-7,TGTGCCAGCAAATTAGGCTGGGGGAGTCGGGGTGAGCAGTACTTC,CASKLGWGSRGEQYF
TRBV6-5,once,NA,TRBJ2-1,TGTGCCAGCAGAAGGTCCAGGGTCAGTGAGCAGTTCTTC,CASRRSRVSEQFF
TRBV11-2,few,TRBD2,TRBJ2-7,TGTGCCAGCAGCAAGGGACTAGCCTCCTACGAGCAGTACTTC,CASSKGLASYEQYF
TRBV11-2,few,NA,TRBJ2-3,TGTGCCAGCAGCTTAGGGCCAGAAACAGATACGCAGTATTTT,CASSLGPETDTQYF
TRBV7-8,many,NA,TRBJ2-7,TGTGCCAGCAGCTACCCAAGCCCGAGGGCCCACGAGCAGTACTTC,CASSYPSPRAHEQYF
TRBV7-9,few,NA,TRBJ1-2,TGTGCCAGCAATCCTGGGGGCGTCTATGGCTACACCTTC,CASNPGGVYGYTF
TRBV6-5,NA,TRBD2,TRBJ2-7,TGTACCTCCGGAGCGGGAGTCTACGAGCAGTACTTC,CTSGAGVYEQYF
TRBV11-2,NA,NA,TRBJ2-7,TGTGCCAGCAGCTGGCTAGTATCCTACGAGCAGTACTTC,CASSWLVSYEQYF
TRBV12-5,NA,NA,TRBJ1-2,TGTGCTAGTGGTTTGGCCGGGGCAGTGGGCGATGGCTACACCTTC,CASGLAGAVGDGYTF
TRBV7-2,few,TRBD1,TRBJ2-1,TGTGCCAGCAGCCCGGACAGGGCCCAATACAATGAGCAGTTCTTC,CASSPDRAQYNEQFF
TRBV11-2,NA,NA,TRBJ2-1,TGTGCCAGCAGCTTAGGTTCCGGGGTTGCCCATGAGCAGTTCTTC,CASSLGSGVAHEQFF
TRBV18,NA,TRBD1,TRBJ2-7,TGTGCCAGCTCACCAAGAGGACAGGGGCCCTACGAGCAGTACTTC,CASSPRGQGPYEQYF
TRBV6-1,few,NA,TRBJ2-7,TGTGCCAGCAGTGAAAACGGCGGATCCGCCTACGAGCAGTACTTC,CASSENGGSAYEQYF
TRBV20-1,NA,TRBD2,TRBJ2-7,TGCAGTGCTAGAGAACCAGCGGGAGTACCCCACGAGCAGTACTTC,CSAREPAGVPHEQYF
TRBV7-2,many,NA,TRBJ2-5,TGTGCCAGCAGCCGGAATAGCCAAGAGACCCAGTACTTC,CASSRNSQETQYF
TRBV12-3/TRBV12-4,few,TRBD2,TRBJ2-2,TGTGCCAGCAGTAGTAGCGGGACGACCGGGGAGCTGTTTTTT,CASSSSGTTGELFF
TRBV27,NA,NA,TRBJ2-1,TGTGCCAGCAGTCCCCCCCGGCGAGAGCAGTTCTTC,CASSPPRREQFF
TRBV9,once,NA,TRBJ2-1,TGTGCCAGCAGCAGTCCGGGCAGGTTCGACAATGAGCAGTTCTTC,CASSSPGRFDNEQFF
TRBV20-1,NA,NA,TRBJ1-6,TGCAGTGCTGGGGGGGACAATAATTCACCCCTCCACTTT,CSAGGDNNSPLHF
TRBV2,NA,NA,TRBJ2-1,TGTGCCAGCAGTGAAGGACAAGCCCAGGAGCAGTTCTTC,CASSEGQAQEQFF
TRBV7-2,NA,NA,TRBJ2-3,TGTGCCAGCAGCTTAGGGCCAGCCAGGGCAGATACGCAGTATTTT,CASSLGPARADTQYF
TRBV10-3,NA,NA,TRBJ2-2,TGTGCCATCAGCGTACTTAACACCGGGGAGCTGTTTTTT,CAISVLNTGELFF
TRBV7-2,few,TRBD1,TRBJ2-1,TGTGCCAGCAGCTTAAGAGTGGACAGGTACAATGAGCAGTTCTTC,CASSLRVDRYNEQFF
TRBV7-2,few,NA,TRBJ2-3,TGTGCCAGCACCCCCTCAGGCGAGGCAGATACGCAGTATTTT,CASTPSGEADTQYF
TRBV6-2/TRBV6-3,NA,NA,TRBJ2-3,TGTGCCAGCAATAGACTCCCGACAGATACGCAGTATTTT,CASNRLPTDTQYF
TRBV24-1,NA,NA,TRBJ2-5,TGTGCCACCAGTGATTCGGCGGGAGAGACCCAGTACTTC,CATSDSAGETQYF
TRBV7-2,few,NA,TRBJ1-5,TGTGCCAGCAGCCCTCGGTTTTCGGGTCAGCCCCAGCATTTT,CASSPRFSGQPQHF
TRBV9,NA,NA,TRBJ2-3,TGTGCCAGCAGCGAGGGATTTTCCACAGATACGCAGTATTTT,CASSEGFSTDTQYF
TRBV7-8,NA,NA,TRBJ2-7,TGTGCCAGCAGCTCCCTCGGGGGCTCCTACGAGCAGTACTTC,CASSSLGGSYEQYF
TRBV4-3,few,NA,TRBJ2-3,TGCGCCAGCAGCCAAGAGCCGACAGATTTTCATAGCACAGATACGCAGTATTTT,CASSQEPTDFHSTDTQYF
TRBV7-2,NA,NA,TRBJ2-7,TGTGCCAGCAGCTTAGGCCCGGGACACCCCTACGAGCAGTACTTC,CASSLGPGHPYEQYF
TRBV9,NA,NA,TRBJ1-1,TGTGCCAGCAGCCCGAGGGGGGGGGGGGAGGTGGGGATGAACACTGAAGCTTTCTTT,CASSPRGGGEVGMNTEAFF
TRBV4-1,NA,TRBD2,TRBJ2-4,TGCGCCAGCAGCCAACCTCATGCGGGAGTCGCAAAAAACATTCAGTACTTC,CASSQPHAGVAKNIQYF
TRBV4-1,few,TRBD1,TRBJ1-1,TGCGCCAGCAGCCAGATGGGACAGGGGAGGACTGAAGCTTTCTTT,CASSQMGQGRTEAFF
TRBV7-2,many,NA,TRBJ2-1,TGTGCCAGCATCAACGGATGGGGCAATGAGCAGTTCTTC,CASINGWGNEQFF
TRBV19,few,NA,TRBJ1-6,TGTGCCAGTAGTATAGGGGCAGGGATCTGGAATTCACCCCTCCACTTT,CASSIGAGIWNSPLHF
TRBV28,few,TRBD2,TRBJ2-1,TGTGCCAGCAGTGGGCGGGAGTTCAAGAATGAGCAGTTCTTC,CASSGREFKNEQFF
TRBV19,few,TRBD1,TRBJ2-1,TGTGCCAGTACCTTTACAGGGGAAGGGGGCAATGAGCAGTTCTTC,CASTFTGEGGNEQFF
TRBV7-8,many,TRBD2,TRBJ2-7,TGTGCCAGCAGCTTACTAGCGGGAGGGGCCTACGAGCAGTACTTC,CASSLLAGGAYEQYF
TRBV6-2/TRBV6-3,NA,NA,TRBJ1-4,TGTGCCAGCAAGGCATCGGGAACAACTAATGAAAAACTGTTTTTT,CASKASGTTNEKLFF
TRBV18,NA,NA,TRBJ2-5,TGTGCCAGCTCACCAACGAGAGATGAAGAGACCCAGTACTTC,CASSPTRDEETQYF
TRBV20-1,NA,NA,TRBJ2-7,TGCAGTGCTAGAGATGGAACAGGACGTTACGAGCAGTACTTC,CSARDGTGRYEQYF
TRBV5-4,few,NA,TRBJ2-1,TGTGCCAGCAGCTTAATCGGCCCCAACGGGAATGAGCAGTTCTTC,CASSLIGPNGNEQFF
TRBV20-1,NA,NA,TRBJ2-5,TGCAGTGCTTGGAGGGGCAGCGAAGAGACCCAGTACTTC,CSAWRGSEETQYF
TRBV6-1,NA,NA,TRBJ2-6,TGTGCCAGCATTAGGGCCTACTCTGGGGCCAACGTCCTGACTTTC,CASIRAYSGANVLTF
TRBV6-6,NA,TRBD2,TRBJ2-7,TGTGCCAGCAGCCTAAGCGGGGGGGCCTTATCCTACGAGCAGTACTTC,CASSLSGGALSYEQYF
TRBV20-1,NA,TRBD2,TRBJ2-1,TGCAGTGCTAGAGATTGGTTGCGGGGGGCCGATTGGGATGAGCAGTTCTTC,CSARDWLRGADWDEQFF
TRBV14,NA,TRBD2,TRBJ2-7,TGTGCCAGCAGCCAAGGACCGGGACTAGCGGGGAGATTAGGGCTTTTTGGAGAGCAGTACTTC,CASSQGPGLAGRLGLFGEQYF
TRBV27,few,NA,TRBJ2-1,TGTGCCAGCCTCAAGTCCGGGACGCCATACAATGAGCAGTTCTTC,CASLKSGTPYNEQFF
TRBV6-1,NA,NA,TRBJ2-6,TGTGCCAGCACCCCCTGGGGCACCTTAAGCTCTGGGGCCAACGTCCTGACTTTC,CASTPWGTLSSGANVLTF
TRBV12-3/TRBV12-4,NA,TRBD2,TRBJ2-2,TGTGCCAGCAGCCGGACTAGCGGGGGTGGGACCGGGGAGCTGTTTTTT,CASSRTSGGGTGELFF
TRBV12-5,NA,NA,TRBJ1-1,TGTGCTAGTGGTCGGAGGAGAGGCAACATGAACACTGAAGCTTTCTTT,CASGRRRGNMNTEAFF
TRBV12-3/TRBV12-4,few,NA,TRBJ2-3,TGTGCCAGCAGTACCCTAGGTCAGGGTAGCGCCCTCACAGATACGCAGTATTTT,CASSTLGQGSALTDTQYF
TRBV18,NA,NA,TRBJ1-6,TGTGCCAGCTCAGGACAGAAAGAGTCGCCCCTCCACTTT,CASSGQKESPLHF
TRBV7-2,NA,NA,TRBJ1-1,TGTGCCAGCAGCCCTAGTGGTTGGTACGTGACTGAAGCTTTCTTT,CASSPSGWYVTEAFF